This T cell receptor beta chain was obtained from a study of T cell repertoires in aging, cancer and after chemotherapy. The template was genomic DNA from peripheral blood, not RNA. Multiplex touch-down PCR with TRB-A/B primers amplified rearranged V-D-J TRB sequences. In TCRdb, the multiplex PCR reads were re-called with MiXCR into one record per CDR3 protein. The sample yields roughly 1,400 distinct CDR3 sequences, 25% to 30% seen once. Of note for this clonotype: A much larger clone lies one base from this, so it may be a read error.

Specimen: blood. The sequence came from a human donor with a blood cancer.

DNA of the CDR3: TGTGTCAGCAGCTTACAGGGGGCTGTCGGGGAGCTGTTTTTT. Translated, it gives CVSSLQGAVGELFF. The chain couples TRBV7-6 to TRBJ2-2, with 9 bases identical to TRBD1. The CDR3 length is 14 residues. CDR1 and CDR2 from the germline V gene are SGHVS and FNYEAQ.